Shown below are 29 T cell receptor beta chains from a single sample sequenced in a study of T cell responses to AZD1222 COVID-19 vaccine. Profiled with immunoSEQ multiplex PCR; TCRdb holds only in-frame clones, not every one. The data contain over 110,000 clones, about 93% of them seen just once; the ten biggest clones take up around 5.4%. The sequencing used peripheral blood, collected on day 0 of AZD1222 vaccination. The receptors derive from an adult in good health.

V is TRBV24-1 and J is TRBJ1-2; 8 nucleotides align to TRBD1. V lost 4 bases, J lost 10 bases, and 7 bases stayed unmatched. The CDR3 runs 13 residues. Germline-derived CDR1 and CDR2 are KGHDR and SFDVKD. CDR3 in amino acids: CATSDPTGVDYTF. The CDR3 nucleotides read TGTGCCACCAGTGACCCGACAGGGGTGGACTACACCTTC.

The chain joins TRBV7-2 to TRBJ1-3; D gene ambiguous. Germline V gene data show CDR1 as SGHTA and CDR2 as FQGNSA. The CDR3 consists of 16 residues. Trimming took off 5 bases at V and 0 bases at J, with 14 bases between the two ends. Here the CDR3 reads CASSPDLLHSGNTIYF. CDR3 DNA: TGTGCCAGCAGCCCGGATCTCCTCCACTCTGGAAACACCATATATTTT.

The rearrangement joins TRBV7-9 to TRBJ1-6; 9 positions match TRBD1. The CDR3 loop spans 14 amino acids. From germline, CDR1 is SEHNR and CDR2 FQNEAQ (reference sequence). V lost 5 bases and J lost 10; bases outside the gene matches: 6. The CDR3 loop reads CASSPGTGRSPLHF. Written as DNA, the CDR3 is TGTGCCAGCAGCCCCGGGACAGGGAGATCACCCCTCCACTTT.

CDR3 amino acids: CASRPTVDYTF. In DNA form, the CDR3 reads TGTGCCAGCAGACCGACTGTAGACTACACCTTC. The genes are TRBV7-2 and TRBJ1-2; D not certain. Trimming left V 6 bases short and J 10 bases short, with 12 bases between. The CDR3 sequence is 11 residues long. CDR1 and CDR2 from the germline V gene are SGHTA and FQGNSA.

The chain uses TRBV19 and TRBJ1-2; 10 bases line up with TRBD1. The CDR3 consists of 16 residues. Germline V gene sequence: CDR1 LNHDA, CDR2 SQIVND (reference sequence). Trimming cost V 5 bases and J 0 bases; bases outside gene matches: 6. CDR3 bases: TGTGCCAGTAGTGCCGCCGGGACAGGGGCTAACTATGGCTACACCTTC. Translated, it gives CASSAAGTGANYGYTF.

J is TRBJ2-7 and V is TRBV12-5; 12 bases agree with TRBD1. The CDR3 runs 14 residues. Trimming cost V 6 bases and J 5 bases; bases outside gene matches: 5. Germline V gene data show CDR1 as LGHNT and CDR2 as FRNRAP. The CDR3, as DNA: TGTGCTAGTGGGACGGGACAGGGGGCTGACGAGCAGTACTTC. This sequence encodes CASGTGQGADEQYF.

V gene TRBV12-3 or TRBV12-4 combines with J gene TRBJ1-1; tentative D call: TRBD1 (5 bases). The CDR3 length is 13 residues. V was cut by 1 base and J by 3 bases, with 6 bases left in between. The chain's CDR3 is CASSLVGDTEAFF. In nucleotides, the CDR3 is TGTGCCAGCAGTTTAGTAGGGGACACTGAAGCTTTCTTT.

The chain recombines TRBV6-2 or TRBV6-3 with TRBJ2-7, with D possibly TRBD1 on 5 matching bases. The germline gives CDR1 MNHEY, CDR2 SVGEGT. The CDR3 loop spans 14 amino acids. V lost 2 bases and J lost 6, with 14 bases in between. The CDR3 here is CASSYPRQGGEQYF. The CDR3 bases are TGTGCCAGCAGTTACCCACGGCAGGGTGGCGAGCAGTACTTC.

This clone was counted a few times. The chain recombines TRBV3-1 (or the pseudogene TRBV3-2) with TRBJ1-1; no clear D. Germline assignment: CDR1 LGHDT and CDR2 YNNKEL (reference sequence). CDR3 length: 15 residues. V was trimmed by 1 base and J by 0 bases, leaving 9 bases between them. The CDR3 bases are TGTGCCAGCAGCCAAGTTCGGATCATGAACACTGAAGCTTTCTTT. Translation: CASSQVRIMNTEAFF.

CDR3 DNA: TGTGCCTGGGAGGGATACGGCCTATATGGCTACACCTTC. Translation gives CAWEGYGLYGYTF. The J gene is TRBJ1-2, the V gene TRBV30; D not certain. The CDR3 sequence is 13 residues long. Trimming removed 5 bases at V and 5 bases at J, with 15 bases between. Germline CDR1 is GTSNPN and CDR2 is SVGIG (reference sequence).

The sample holds one count of this clone. The chain uses TRBV6-2 or TRBV6-3 and TRBJ2-3; no definite D call. Germline CDR1 and CDR2: MNHEY and SVGEGT. The CDR3 contains 14 residues. V shed 4 bases and J shed 3 bases, with 11 bases lying between them. This chain's CDR3 is CASSSRWKTDTQYF. The CDR3 bases are TGTGCCAGCAGTTCCCGATGGAAAACAGATACGCAGTATTTT.

The V call is TRBV9, the J call TRBJ1-3, with unresolved D. V lost 0 bases and J 4 bases, leaving 14 bases between the germline ends. This CDR3 region has 16 residues. CDR1 SGDLS and CDR2 YYNGEE come from the germline V gene. The CDR3 region has the DNA TGTGCCAGCAGCGTAGGGCCGGGAGGGAGCGGAAACACCATATATTTT. Amino acid sequence: CASSVGPGGSGNTIYF.

This clone has more than one count but fewer than ten. The chain combines TRBV6-5 with TRBJ1-5; D is uncertain. V was clipped by 8 bases and J by 5 bases, with 13 bases between them. The length of the CDR3 is 13 residues. Germline loops: CDR1 MNHEY, CDR2 SVGAGI. The CDR3 nucleotides are TGTGCCAGCCGTTTAGGGAGTCATCAGCCCCAGCATTTT. Its protein product is CASRLGSHQPQHF.

This chain uses TRBV29-1 with TRBJ1-1; D is undetermined. There are 12 residues in the CDR3. The germline V gene has CDR1 SQVTM and CDR2 ANQGSEA. The V end was cut by 4 bases, the J end by 0 bases, with 6 bases between. CDR3 DNA sequence: TGCAGCGTTGTGCAAGTGAACACTGAAGCTTTCTTT. It translates to CSVVQVNTEAFF.

The rearrangement joins TRBV5-4 to TRBJ2-1; TRBD2 aligns across 10 bases. Trimming cost V 5 bases and J 7 bases; bases outside gene matches: 12. Germline loops: CDR1 SGHNT, CDR2 YYREEE (reference sequence). The CDR3 contains 16 residues. The CDR3 region is CASSHSGGAFRNEQFF. Here the CDR3 DNA reads TGTGCCAGCAGTCACAGCGGGGGGGCCTTTAGGAATGAGCAGTTCTTC.

The genes are TRBV27 and TRBJ1-2; a weak D match, TRBD1 (6 bases). CDR3 length: 16 residues. Germline V gives CDR1 MNHEY, CDR2 SMNVEV (reference sequence). V was trimmed by 2 bases and J by 0 bases, leaving 13 bases between them. CDR3 nucleotides: TGTGCCAGCAGTTTAGCGGACAGCTCGACTAACTATGGCTACACCTTC. Translating it yields CASSLADSSTNYGYTF.

The chain joins TRBV29-1 to TRBJ2-3; unclear D gene. Germline loops: CDR1 SQVTM, CDR2 ANQGSEA. The CDR3 runs 11 residues. V lost 3 bases and J 0 bases, leaving 1 base between the germline ends. CDR3 bases: TGCAGCGTTGAGAGCACAGATACGCAGTATTTT. Amino acid sequence: CSVESTDTQYF.

This rearrangement joins TRBV7-9 to TRBJ1-3; D is ambiguous. The CDR3 length is 12 residues. Germline V gene lookup returns CDR1 SEHNR and CDR2 FQNEAQ (reference sequence). The V end lost 5 bases, the J end lost 9 bases, and 11 bases lay between the germline ends. The CDR3, as DNA: TGTGCCAGCAGCACGATATCTGTCACCATATATTTT. The encoded protein is CASSTISVTIYF.

This clone was recorded once. The CDR3 nucleotides are TGTGCCAGCAGCGCCAGCGGACAGAACACTGAAGCTTTCTTT. It is translated as CASSASGQNTEAFF. This chain connects TRBV9 to TRBJ1-1; the D gene is possibly TRBD1 (5 bases). This CDR3 has 14 amino acids. Germline V gene sequence: CDR1 SGDLS, CDR2 YYNGEE. V lost 3 bases and J 1 base, leaving 10 bases between the germline ends.

CDR3 loop: CASSITYTGELFF. CDR3 DNA sequence: TGTGCCAGCAGTATCACTTACACCGGGGAGCTGTTTTTT. The J gene is TRBJ2-2, the V gene TRBV27, with D hard to call. Germline lookup yields CDR1 MNHEY and CDR2 SMNVEV (reference sequence). V gave up 5 bases and J gave up 3 bases, with 7 bases separating them. The CDR3 covers 13 residues.

The V gene is TRBV5-1, the J gene TRBJ2-7; the D is unclear. The germline V gene has CDR1 SGHRS and CDR2 YFSETQ. Trimming left V 0 bases short and J 0 bases short, with 7 bases between. There are 14 residues in the CDR3. The CDR3 protein is CASSLDYTSYEQYF. The CDR3 coding sequence is TGCGCCAGCAGCTTGGACTACACCTCCTACGAGCAGTACTTC.

The chain carries TRBV3-1 (or the pseudogene TRBV3-2) and TRBJ2-7, with 11 bases matching TRBD2. The CDR3 sequence is 14 residues long. Germline V gene data show CDR1 as LGHDT and CDR2 as YNNKEL (reference sequence). Trimming took 4 bases from V and 4 from J; bases not matched to a gene: 3. The DNA of the CDR3 is TGTGCCAGCAGCCTTGGGACTAGCGGATACGAGCAGTACTTC. This gives the protein CASSLGTSGYEQYF.

The chain is built from TRBV19 and TRBJ1-5, with D possibly matching TRBD1 (6 bases). Trimming removed 2 bases at V and 3 bases at J, with 11 bases between. In germline, CDR1 is LNHDA, CDR2 SQIVND (reference sequence). This CDR3 is 15 amino acids long. CDR3 in amino acids: CASSIWGTNNQPQHF. CDR3 DNA sequence: TGTGCCAGTAGTATATGGGGGACAAACAATCAGCCCCAGCATTTT. The whole variable domain, remainder taken from reference TRBV19 and TRBJ1-5, is DGGITQSPKYLFRKEGQNVTLSCEQNLNHDAMYWYRQDPGQGLRLIYYSQIVNDFQKGDIAEGYSVSREKKESFPLTVTSAQKNPTAFYLCASSIWGTNNQPQHFGDGTRLSIL.

The chain couples TRBV28 to TRBJ1-2, with D hard to call. CDR1 and CDR2 from the germline V gene are MDHEN and SYDVKM. This CDR3 contains 11 residues. V was pared by 5 bases and J by 8 bases, with 9 bases between. The CDR3 nucleotides read TGTGCCAGCAGTGACGCTCCGGGCTACACCTTC. Translated, it gives CASSDAPGYTF.

V and J are TRBV24-1 and TRBJ2-3, with D possibly called TRBD1 or TRBD2 (7 bases each). The CDR3 totals 15 residues. The ends were cut back, 7 bases at V and 2 bases at J, with 15 bases in the middle. CDR1 KGHDR and CDR2 SFDVKD come from the germline V gene. CDR3 coding DNA: TGTGCCACCAGCCAGGGGAGGGGGCACACAGATACGCAGTATTTT. Its translation: CATSQGRGHTDTQYF.

This rearrangement joins TRBV5-1 to TRBJ2-2; 7 nucleotides match TRBD2. There are 17 residues in the CDR3. J was trimmed by 4 bases and V by 2 bases; bases with no gene match: 11. Per the germline V gene, CDR1 is SGHRS and CDR2 is YFSETQ. The CDR3 loop reads CASSFPRGGRSTGELFF. In DNA, the CDR3 is TGCGCCAGCAGCTTCCCCCGGGGCGGGAGAAGCACCGGGGAGCTGTTTTTT.

The chain employs TRBV28 and TRBJ2-7, with D unresolved. From germline, CDR1 is MDHEN and CDR2 SYDVKM. V was trimmed by 2 bases and J by 1 base, leaving 6 bases between them. This CDR3 spans 13 amino acids. CDR3 sequence (DNA): TGTGCCAGCAGTTTAGAGCAATCCTACGAGCAGTACTTC. This codes for CASSLEQSYEQYF.

The chain employs TRBV4-1 and TRBJ1-2; D not resolved. V lost 0 bases to trimming and J lost 8 bases, with 13 bases between them. CDR3 size: 14 residues. The germline CDR1 and CDR2 sequences are MGHRA and YSYEKL. The CDR3 region is CASSQEVPQEGYTF. The CDR3 nucleotides are TGCGCCAGCAGCCAAGAGGTGCCCCAGGAAGGCTACACCTTC.

This chain's CDR3 is CASSLGRGTYNEQFF. The DNA for the CDR3 is TGTGCCAGCAGTCTGGGACGGGGAACATACAATGAGCAGTTCTTC. The chain joins TRBV6-5 to TRBJ2-1, with D perhaps assigned TRBD1 or TRBD2 (5 bases each). This CDR3 is built from 15 residues. CDR1 is MNHEY, CDR2 SVGAGI, per germline. Trimming pared 5 bases from V and 4 bases from J, leaving 15 bases between.